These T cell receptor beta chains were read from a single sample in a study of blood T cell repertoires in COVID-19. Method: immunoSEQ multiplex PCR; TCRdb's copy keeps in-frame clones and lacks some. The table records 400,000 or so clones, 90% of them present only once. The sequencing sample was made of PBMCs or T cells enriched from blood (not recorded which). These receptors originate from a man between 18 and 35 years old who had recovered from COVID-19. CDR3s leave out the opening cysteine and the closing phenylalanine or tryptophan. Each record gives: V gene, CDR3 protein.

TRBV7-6	ASSLVHSGLATEQY
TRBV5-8	ASARTGLVSNQPQH
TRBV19	ASSTTSVANTGELF
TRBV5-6	ASSLGDRRGPGYT
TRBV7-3	ASSYAGSPLH
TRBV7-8	ASSWGQAISYEQY
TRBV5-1	ASSLDQGYYGYT
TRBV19	ASRGQGDQPQH
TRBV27	ASRGEGASYNSPLH
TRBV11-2	ASSSRGPPGDYGYT
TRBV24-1	ATSDPSSGQAYEQY
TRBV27	ASSLLAGGTDTQY
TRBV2	ASYIGGSGISGYT
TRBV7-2	ASSFLYVGYT
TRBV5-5	ASSLLRQDYGYT
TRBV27	ASNRGGRSTGELF
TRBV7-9	ASSLPQDSLLT
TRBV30	AWSVPGTGHQPQH
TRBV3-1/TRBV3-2	ASSPRDREAF
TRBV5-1	ASSLGSRGPNEKLF
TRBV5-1	ASSSKTGGFNGEQY
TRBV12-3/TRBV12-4	ASSWGQQETQY
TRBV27	ASTRDKNGYT
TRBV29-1	SAIEAGYNEQF
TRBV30	AWNTGVGNQPQH
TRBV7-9	ASSPYRDLRGDEQF
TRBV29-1	SVKGLAGGPTDTQY
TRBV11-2	ASSFRGVGYTEAF
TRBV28	ASSLRGRSTGELF
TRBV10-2	ASSADLDEQF
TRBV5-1	ASSPGGAPYEQY
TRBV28	ASSPPRRTGETQY
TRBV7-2	ASSLVGSPNSYEQY
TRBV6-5	ASSYNAQGLQSLH
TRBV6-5	ASLGGTGELF
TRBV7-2	ASSFDGRAETQY
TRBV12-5	ASGLSLTSVSLPETQY
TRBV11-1	ASSPRTRSNEQF
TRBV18	ASSPARTGYEQF